Shown below are 24 T cell receptor beta chains from a single sample sequenced in a study of T cells in Graves' hyperthyroidism and ophthalmopathy (dated 2019 in TCRdb). The protocol used for the library was multiplex PCR. Data came from an Illumina HiSeq 2000. Amplification of TCR beta CDR3 regions was carried out from RNA transcripts. A first-round RT-PCR of the TCR CDR3 used the HTBI primer set with the Qiagen OneStep RT-PCR kit. Using fastp at Q25 and MiXCR, TCRdb reprocessed the public reads and kept productive beta chains. Identical CDR3 protein sequences are pooled into one entry, listed with their most common genes and DNA. Counted in this sample were about 590,000 distinct CDR3 sequences; 15% to 18% of them appeared once. The ten largest make up under 8% of the sample. Material: blood. These receptors were taken from a woman in her twenties or thirties with Graves' hyperthyroidism.

This clonotype occurred many times. The chain is built from TRBV11-1 and TRBJ2-1, with 7 nucleotides matching TRBD2. J was trimmed by 13 bases and V by 2 bases; bases with no gene match: 5. There are 12 residues in the CDR3. Germline CDR1 SGHAT, CDR2 FQDESV (reference sequence). CDR3 coding DNA: TGTGCCAGCAGCTTATTGAGCGGGACCCAGTTCTTC. Its translation: CASSLLSGTQFF.

There are many counts of this clonotype. The V and J genes are TRBV3-1 and TRBJ2-1, with a tentative D call TRBD2 (5 bases). This CDR3 spans 15 amino acids. The V and J ends lost 1 base and 0 bases respectively, with 7 bases between them. Germline V CDR1 and CDR2: LGHDT, YNNKEL (reference sequence). The CDR3 DNA is TGTGCCAGCAGCCAAGGAGGGAGCTCCTACAATGAGCAGTTCTTC. As protein: CASSQGGSSYNEQFF.

The V and J genes are TRBV20-1 and TRBJ1-2, with D possibly being TRBD1 (6 bases). The germline V and J ends were trimmed by 4 bases and 5 bases, with 11 bases remaining between them. CDR3 length: 12 amino acids. Germline V gives CDR1 DFQATT, CDR2 SNEGSKA (reference sequence). Here the CDR3 reads CSAKGGLYGYTF. CDR3 DNA: TGCAGTGCTAAGGGGGGATTATATGGCTACACCTTC.

Many counts were recorded for this clonotype. In DNA form, the CDR3 reads TGTGCCAGCAGTGAAATTGGAGGAGCCTCCTACAATGAGCAGTTCTTC. Translation: CASSEIGGASYNEQFF. The J gene is TRBJ2-1, the V gene TRBV2; TRBD2 is a possible D gene (5 bases). CDR3 length: 16 residues. Germline CDR1 and CDR2: SNHLY and FYNNEI. With 2 bases removed from V and 0 bases from J, the gap between germline ends came to 11 bases.

This clonotype was seen many times. The chain carries TRBV10-1 and TRBJ2-2; TRBD1 matches 8 bases. Per the germline V gene, CDR1 is WNHNN and CDR2 is SYGVQD (reference sequence). The length of the CDR3 is 16 residues. Trimming at V came to 6 bases and at J to 0 bases, leaving 6 bases not matched to a gene. CDR3 protein: CASSAGQGANTGELFF. The CDR3 DNA reads TGCGCCAGCAGCGCCGGACAGGGTGCGAACACCGGGGAGCTGTTTTTT.

This clonotype was counted only a few times. The CDR3 DNA reads TGTGCCAGCAGCCCAGAGCACATACACATTCAGTACTTC. It translates to CASSPEHIHIQYF. V is TRBV7-9 and J is TRBJ2-4; D unresolved. This CDR3 has 13 residues. Per the germline V gene, CDR1 is SEHNR and CDR2 is FQNEAQ (reference sequence). Trimming left V 5 bases short and J 8 bases short, with 13 bases between.

This clonotype was recorded at least ten times. V and J are TRBV28 and TRBJ2-7, with D tentatively TRBD1 (6 bases). CDR3 size: 13 residues. Looked up from germline, CDR1 is MDHEN and CDR2 is SYDVKM. V gave up 7 bases and J gave up 5 bases, with 15 bases separating them. In nucleotides, the CDR3 is TGTGCCAGCAATACAGGGTTTAGCCACGAGCAGTACTTC. Translating gives CASNTGFSHEQYF.

This clonotype was counted only a few times. This sequence joins TRBV27 and TRBJ1-2; D may be TRBD1 (5 bases). This CDR3 region has 14 residues. In germline, CDR1 is MNHEY, CDR2 SMNVEV (reference sequence). V shed 3 bases and J shed 4 bases, with 12 bases lying between them. For the CDR3, the DNA is TGTGCCAGCAGTTTGGAGGGAAGGGGCTATGGCTACACCTTC. Its translation: CASSLEGRGYGYTF.

In its sample, this clonotype was seen many times. The chain recombines TRBV19 with TRBJ2-2, with 8 nucleotides matching TRBD2. With 5 bases clipped from V and 0 bases from J, the junction kept 5 bases outside the gene matches. CDR1 LNHDA and CDR2 SQIVND come from the germline V gene (reference sequence). The CDR3 is 16 amino acids. The chain's CDR3 is CASSPQAGANTGELFF. As DNA, the CDR3 is TGTGCCAGTAGTCCCCAAGCGGGAGCGAACACCGGGGAGCTGTTTTTT. Variable domain in full (rest from reference TRBV19 and TRBJ2-2): DGGITQSPKYLFRKEGQNVTLSCEQNLNHDAMYWYRQDPGQGLRLIYYSQIVNDFQKGDIAEGYSVSREKKESFPLTVTSAQKNPTAFYLCASSPQAGANTGELFFGEGSRLTVL.

This clonotype was seen at least ten times. The chain couples TRBV7-3 to TRBJ2-1; 9 nucleotides line up with TRBD2. The CDR3 spans 14 residues. Germline CDR1 reads SGHTA; CDR2 reads FQGTGA. The V gene end was trimmed by 10 bases and the J gene end by 5 bases; junction bases not matched to a gene: 9. This CDR3 is CATSRAGGDNEQFF. The DNA for the CDR3 is TGTGCCACCTCCCGGGCGGGAGGGGACAATGAGCAGTTCTTC.

This rearrangement joins TRBV19 to TRBJ2-1; TRBD2 aligns across 9 bases. Germline V gives CDR1 LNHDA, CDR2 SQIVND (reference sequence). The CDR3 contains 15 residues. Trimming cost V 4 bases and J 4 bases; bases outside gene matches: 5. CDR3 bases: TGTGCCAGTAGTACCGCGACTAGCGGATACAATGAGCAGTTCTTC. Protein sequence: CASSTATSGYNEQFF.

This clonotype was detected many times. The gene calls are TRBV3-1 and TRBJ2-7; D perhaps matches TRBD2 (5 bases). The V end was cut by 1 base, the J end by 6 bases, with 16 bases between. Germline CDR1 and CDR2: LGHDT and YNNKEL (reference sequence). The CDR3 consists of 15 residues. The CDR3 region has the DNA TGTGCCAGCAGCCAAGGGAGGACGGTGGGCAGCGAGCAGTACTTC. The encoded protein is CASSQGRTVGSEQYF.

The chain uses TRBV7-3 and TRBJ2-1, with 7 bases that match TRBD2. The V and J ends lost 3 bases and 5 bases, in that order; junction bases with no gene match: 7. This CDR3 has 15 residues. Germline V CDR1 and CDR2: SGHTA, FQGTGA. CDR3 in amino acids: CASSFGGGLHNEQFF. DNA of the CDR3: TGTGCCAGCAGCTTCGGGGGAGGGCTCCACAATGAGCAGTTCTTC.

DNA for the CDR3: TGTGCCAGCAGCTTAGGGGGACTAGGAGCCTACAATGAGCAGTTCTTC. Protein: CASSLGGLGAYNEQFF. The gene calls are TRBV7-9 and TRBJ2-1, with TRBD2 identical over 8 bases. Trimming at V came to 1 base and at J to 2 bases, leaving 4 bases not matched to a gene. The CDR3 contains 16 residues. Per the germline V gene, CDR1 is SEHNR and CDR2 is FQNEAQ (reference sequence).

The V gene is TRBV14, the J gene TRBJ2-2, with no clear D. Germline CDR1 is SGHDN and CDR2 is FVKESK. V gave up 3 bases and J gave up 2 bases, with 10 bases separating them. CDR3 size: 15 residues. As DNA, the CDR3 is TGTGCCAGCAGCCATCTCCAGGATAACACCGGGGAGCTGTTTTTT. Its translation is CASSHLQDNTGELFF.

The table lists this clonotype with many counts. V is TRBV15 and J is TRBJ2-1; 8 bases fit TRBD2. The CDR3 spans 16 residues. V was pared by 3 bases and J by 9 bases, with 13 bases of the junction left unmatched. In germline, CDR1 is LNHNV, CDR2 YYDKDF (reference sequence). CDR3 nucleotides: TGTGCCACCAGCAGGGTTCATGGACTAGCTAACCGTGAGCAGTTCTTC. Translation gives CATSRVHGLANREQFF.

V gene TRBV6-6 combines with J gene TRBJ1-1; D is uncertain. The V gene lost 2 bases and the J gene lost 0 bases, with 10 bases spanning the gap. The CDR3 extends over 15 amino acids. Germline V gene sequence: CDR1 MNHNY, CDR2 SVGAGI (reference sequence). The CDR3 loop is CASSYREIMNTEAFF. The CDR3 nucleotides read TGTGCCAGCAGTTACAGGGAGATAATGAACACTGAAGCTTTCTTT.

There are many counts of this clonotype. The chain employs TRBV11-2 and TRBJ2-2, with 8 bases lining up with TRBD1. Germline values: CDR1 SGHAT, CDR2 FQNNGV. The CDR3 is made up of 15 amino acids. V shed 5 bases, J shed 7 bases, and the junction held 9 bases outside the gene matches. CDR3 sequence: CASSRQGTRGGELFF. CDR3 bases: TGTGCCAGCAGCCGACAGGGGACGAGAGGCGGGGAGCTGTTTTTT.

This clonotype was recorded at least ten times. This chain uses TRBV28 with TRBJ2-1; 13 bases line up with TRBD2. CDR1 and CDR2 from the germline V gene are MDHEN and SYDVKM. This CDR3 has 18 amino acids. The V gene end was trimmed by 6 bases and the J gene end by 4 bases; junction bases not matched to a gene: 12. The CDR3 region is CASRLTGTSGKRYNEQFF. The CDR3 nucleotides read TGTGCCAGCAGATTAACCGGGACTAGCGGGAAACGGTACAATGAGCAGTTCTTC.

Remarks on this clonotype: With a much larger clone just one base away, this may be a read error. The V gene is TRBV12-3 or TRBV12-4, the J gene TRBJ1-2; 10 nucleotides agree with TRBD1. CDR3 size: 15 residues. With V trimmed by 7 bases and J by 12 bases, 17 bases remained unmatched. The CDR3 nucleotides are TGTGCCAGCATTAGGACAGGGGGAGTCGCTTTCGGCCACACCTTC. It yields the protein CASIRTGGVAFGHTF.

The chain is built from TRBV5-8 and TRBJ1-1, with D perhaps TRBD1 (6 bases). Trimming shortened V by 3 bases and J by 0 bases, and 15 bases separated the two germline ends. The CDR3 runs 16 residues. Germline-derived CDR1 and CDR2 are SGHTS and YDEGEE. The CDR3 nucleotides are TGTGCCAGCAGCTCGCGGAAAAACAGGGTGAACACTGAAGCTTTCTTT. Protein: CASSSRKNRVNTEAFF.

This clonotype showed up many times. The rearrangement links TRBV29-1 to TRBJ2-7; D may be TRBD1 (8 bases). Germline-derived CDR1 and CDR2 are SQVTM and ANQGSEA. Trimming pared 4 bases from V and 1 base from J, leaving 20 bases between. The length of the CDR3 is 16 residues. CDR3 coding DNA: TGCAGCGTTGGGGGGGGACAGGAGATATTATCCTACGAGCAGTACTTC. Translating it yields CSVGGGQEILSYEQYF.

The V gene is TRBV11-2, the J gene TRBJ2-7, with 14 bases identical to TRBD2. The end of the DNA fits TRBJ2-1 better, so the J call may be wrong. Looked up from germline, CDR1 is SGHAT and CDR2 is FQNNGV. This CDR3 region has 16 residues. CDR3 DNA sequence: TGTGCCAGCAGCTCGGGACTAGCGGGAGACAGCTACGAGCAGTTCTTC. Residues: CASSSGLAGDSYEQFF.

There are many counts of this clonotype. This chain connects TRBV20-1 to TRBJ1-5; the match to TRBD1 covers 7 bases. The germline CDR1 and CDR2 sequences are DFQATT and SNEGSKA (reference sequence). Trimming at V came to 4 bases and at J to 4 bases, leaving 4 bases not matched to a gene. The CDR3 extends over 13 amino acids. CDR3 bases: TGCAGTGCTACTGACAGGGTAAATCAGCCCCAGCATTTT. This gives the protein CSATDRVNQPQHF.